This T cell receptor beta chain was recovered during a study of T cell responses to AZD1222 COVID-19 vaccine. Pooling was applied to second doses at about 4 or about 12 weeks. This CDR3 comprises 13 residues. V was shortened by 7 bases and J by 8 bases, with 17 bases between the two germline ends. The table came from immunoSEQ multiplex PCR; TCRdb's copy has only in-frame clones and leaves some out. The sample has about 160,000 clones; 70% to 90% are singletons. The chain joins TRBV12-3 or TRBV12-4 to TRBJ1-2; tentatively, D is TRBD1 (6 bases). The sequence was collected from an adult who received the AZD1222 COVID-19 vaccine. The sample was peripheral blood, taken 28 days after the second AZD1222 dose. This chain's CDR3 is CASTPRGARGYTF. The CDR3 bases are TGTGCCAGCACCCCCCGGGGGGCCCGGGGCTACACCTTC.